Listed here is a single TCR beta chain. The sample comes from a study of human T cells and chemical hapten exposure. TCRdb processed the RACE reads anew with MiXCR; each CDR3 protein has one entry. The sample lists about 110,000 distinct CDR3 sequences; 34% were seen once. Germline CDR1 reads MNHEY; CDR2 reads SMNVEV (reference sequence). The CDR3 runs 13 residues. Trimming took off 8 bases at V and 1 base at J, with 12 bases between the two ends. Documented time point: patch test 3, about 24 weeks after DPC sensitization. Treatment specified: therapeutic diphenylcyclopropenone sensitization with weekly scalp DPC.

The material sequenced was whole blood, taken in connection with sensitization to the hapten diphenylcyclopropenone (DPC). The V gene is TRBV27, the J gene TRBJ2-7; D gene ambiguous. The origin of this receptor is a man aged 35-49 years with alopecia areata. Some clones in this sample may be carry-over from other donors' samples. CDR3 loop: CASGFGYSYEQYF. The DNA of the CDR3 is TGTGCCAGCGGGTTTGGTTATTCCTACGAGCAGTACTTC.